The clone carrying this T cell receptor beta chain was observed a handful of times. What it binds is not known. Using RNA transcripts as the source, TCR beta CDR3 regions were amplified. The TCR CDR3 was amplified in a first-round RT-PCR using the HTBI primer set. MiXCR, applied by TCRdb to the multiplex PCR reads, yields one record per CDR3 protein. The data show around 290,000 distinct CDR3 sequences, roughly 13% seen once. The sample originates from a study of T cells in Graves' hyperthyroidism and ophthalmopathy. Notes on the study in general: Blood also contained most expanded thyroid clonotypes above 0.001. From stable hyperthyroidism, ophthalmopathy was separated by a 13 V-J model.

Across 18 months, stable Graves' hyperthyroidism was marked by no progression to ophthalmopathy. PBMCs were derived from under 13 ml fresh peripheral blood. This CDR3 is 15 amino acids long. With 0 bases removed from V and 10 bases from J, the gap between germline ends came to 17 bases. Germline V gene lookup returns CDR1 SGDLS and CDR2 YYNGEE. The sequence came from a middle-aged woman with Graves' hyperthyroidism. What was sequenced was blood. The chain is built from TRBV9 and TRBJ2-1; D may be TRBD1 (5 bases). This CDR3 reads CASSVAPGLKGEQFF. In DNA form, the CDR3 reads TGTGCCAGCAGCGTAGCTCCAGGGCTAAAGGGCGAGCAGTTCTTC. The variable domain in full, completed from reference TRBV9 and TRBJ2-1, reads DSGVTQTPKHLITATGQRVTLRCSPRSGDLSVYWYQQSLDQGLQFLIQYYNGEERAKGNILERFSAQQFPDLHSELNLSSLELGDSALYFCASSVAPGLKGEQFFGPGTRLTVL.